This is a list of T cell receptor beta chains from one sample in a study of T-cell reconstitution after alpha-beta-depleted transplantation in children. TCRdb used MiXCR to reprocess the PCR reads, holding one entry per CDR3 protein. The table records 670,000 or so distinct CDR3 sequences, about an eighth of them present only once. The sample in question was PBMCs, obtained before TCRalphabeta/CD19-depleted stem cell transplant. Receptors were obtained from a girl aged 2-9 years with congenital amegakaryocytic thrombocytopenia, due to receive a stem cell transplant. Each CDR3 is given with its conserved first and last residue. A D gene is named only where the DNA matches it firmly. Part of the rows lack a size; the others show once, few, many or a class for expanded clones.

d_call,j_call,clone_size,v_call,cdr3_nt,cdr3_aa
TRBD1,TRBJ2-2,-,TRBV5-1,TGCGCCAGCAGCCTGGACGGACAGGCGGACACCGGGGAGCTGTTTTTT,CASSLDGQADTGELFF
-,TRBJ1-5,-,TRBV12-3/TRBV12-4,TGTGCCAGCAGTCCTTCCCCCCCTGGGCAGCCCCAGCATTTT,CASSPSPPGQPQHF
-,TRBJ2-5,few,TRBV7-9,TGTGCCAGCAGCTTAGTCCTCCGGGGGGAGACCCAGTACTTC,CASSLVLRGETQYF
TRBD1,TRBJ2-1,-,TRBV20-1,TGCAGTGCTTACCCCTTACAGGGGAAGGGGTGGAATGAGCAGTTCTTC,CSAYPLQGKGWNEQFF
-,TRBJ1-5,many,TRBV20-1,TGCAGTGCTACCACAGGGAACAATCAGCCCCAGCATTTT,CSATTGNNQPQHF
-,TRBJ2-7,few,TRBV4-2,TGTGCCAGCAGCCAAGATCCGGGTTCCCCCTACGAGCAGTACTTC,CASSQDPGSPYEQYF
-,TRBJ2-2,few,TRBV29-1,TGCAGCGTTGACCGCACCGGGGAGCTGTTTTTT,CSVDRTGELFF
-,TRBJ2-5,many,TRBV6-6,TGTGCCAGCAGTCCCTGGACTCAAGAGACCCAGTACTTC,CASSPWTQETQYF
TRBD2,TRBJ2-7,-,TRBV7-2,TGTGCCAGCAGCCTTAGCGGGAGTATCTCCTACGAGCAGTACTTC,CASSLSGSISYEQYF
-,TRBJ2-1,many,TRBV5-5,TGTGCCACCACTAGCTCCAATTACAATGAGCAGTTCTTC,CATTSSNYNEQFF
TRBD2,TRBJ2-5,many,TRBV5-1,TGCGCCAGCAGCTTGGTCGCTAGCGGGAGAGGAGAGACCCAGTACTTC,CASSLVASGRGETQYF
TRBD2,TRBJ2-3,few,TRBV7-6,TGTGCCAGCAGCTTAGCGGTGACTAGCGGGACTACAGATACGCAGTATTTT,CASSLAVTSGTTDTQYF
-,TRBJ2-3,many,TRBV20-1,TGCAGTGCTAGGGCGGGTGATCGGCTGACAGATACGCAGTATTTT,CSARAGDRLTDTQYF
-,TRBJ2-1,-,TRBV10-3,TGTGCCATCAGTGGGCCCGGTTGGGGGATCTACAATGAGCAGTTCTTC,CAISGPGWGIYNEQFF
-,TRBJ2-2,many,TRBV29-1,TGCAGCGTTGTGACCCTAGTGAACACCGGGGAGCTGTTTTTT,CSVVTLVNTGELFF
-,TRBJ1-5,many,TRBV2,TGTGCCAGCAGTGACGGGAATCAGCCCCAGCATTTT,CASSDGNQPQHF
TRBD1,TRBJ2-5,few,TRBV12-3/TRBV12-4,TGTGCCAGCAGTTACTCGGACAGGGTCGGGGAGACCCAGTACTTC,CASSYSDRVGETQYF
TRBD2,TRBJ2-3,few,TRBV5-1,TGCGCCAGCAGCTTGAGCGGGAGCGAGGCTACGCAGTATTTT,CASSLSGSEATQYF
-,TRBJ1-5,-,TRBV2,TGTGCCAGCAGTGAAGCAGAGGGACTTAGGGGGGCAGGCAATCAGCCCCAGCATTTT,CASSEAEGLRGAGNQPQHF
TRBD1,TRBJ2-7,-,TRBV12-3/TRBV12-4,TGTGCCAGCAGTTTAGGCTATTCGACAGGGTCTTTTTCCGAGCAGTACTTC,CASSLGYSTGSFSEQYF
-,TRBJ2-2,-,TRBV12-3/TRBV12-4,TGTGCCAGCAGGTCTAATAGGGCAGGCACCGGGGAGCTGTTTTTT,CASRSNRAGTGELFF
-,TRBJ2-7,few,TRBV7-6,TGTGCCAGCAGCTCGTACCTACAGACTTGTTCCGACTTCGACTGCGAGCAGTACTTC,CASSSYLQTCSDFDCEQYF
-,TRBJ2-7,many,TRBV29-1,TGCAGCGTGGAACGGAGCTACGAGCAGTACTTC,CSVERSYEQYF
-,TRBJ1-1,many,TRBV29-1,TGCAGCGTTGGGGGAACTAGAACCCACACTGAAGCTTTCTTT,CSVGGTRTHTEAFF
-,TRBJ2-5,-,TRBV20-1,TGCAGTGCTAGAATGGCAGGGGACGTATGGGAGACCCAGTACTTC,CSARMAGDVWETQYF
-,TRBJ2-5,few,TRBV19,TGTGCCAGTAGGGGACGGGTCCAAGAGACCCAGTACTTC,CASRGRVQETQYF
TRBD1,TRBJ2-7,-,TRBV28,TGTGCCAGCGAAGCCTCGGACAGGGGGTGGGAGCAGTACTTC,CASEASDRGWEQYF
-,TRBJ2-1,many,TRBV29-1,TGCAGCGTTGGACAGTACAATGAGCAGTTCTTC,CSVGQYNEQFF
TRBD2,TRBJ2-1,many,TRBV27,TGTGCCAGCAGTCCTTGGACTAGCGGGAGCTATGAGCAGTTCTTC,CASSPWTSGSYEQFF
-,TRBJ1-5,many,TRBV12-3/TRBV12-4,TGTGCCAGCACCTTAGGAGGGGGACAGCCCCAGCATTTT,CASTLGGGQPQHF
-,TRBJ1-1,-,TRBV5-1,TGCGCCAGCGGGATAGTGGGGGAGACTGAAGCTTTCTTT,CASGIVGETEAFF
-,TRBJ2-1,many,TRBV19,TGTGCCAGTAGTATCCAGCGGGCAAGCTCCTACAATGAGCAGTTCTTC,CASSIQRASSYNEQFF
-,TRBJ2-5,-,TRBV7-8,TGTGCCAGCAACTCCCCTAGGGGTGTGGTCGGTCCTGTGACCCAGTACTTC,CASNSPRGVVGPVTQYF
TRBD2,TRBJ2-7,-,TRBV20-1,TGCAGTGCTGGCGGTAGCGGGAGCGACGAGCAGTACTTC,CSAGGSGSDEQYF
TRBD1,TRBJ2-7,-,TRBV20-1,TGCTCCACCGGGACAGGGGTGAACGAGCAGTACTTC,CSTGTGVNEQYF
TRBD2,TRBJ2-1,-,TRBV6-1,TGTGCCAGCGGCGGGAGTGGATACAATGAGCAGTTCTTC,CASGGSGYNEQFF
-,TRBJ1-4,many,TRBV18,TGTGCCAGCTCACTGGGTTACGGTGAAAAACTGTTTTTT,CASSLGYGEKLFF
-,TRBJ1-1,-,TRBV10-3,TGTGCCATCCAGAGTCCGGGCATGAACACTGAAGCTTTCTTT,CAIQSPGMNTEAFF
-,TRBJ2-4,many,TRBV12-3/TRBV12-4,TGTGCCAGCAGTTTAGTAGAAGGCGGAAACATTCAGTACTTC,CASSLVEGGNIQYF
TRBD1,TRBJ1-5,few,TRBV18,TGTGCCAGCTCACCACTACAGGGGACATATCAGCCCCAGCATTTT,CASSPLQGTYQPQHF
-,TRBJ2-1,-,TRBV19,TGTGCCAGTAGTATCAGCAACAGACTCAATGAGCAGTTCTTC,CASSISNRLNEQFF
-,TRBJ2-1,many,TRBV7-2,TGTGCCAGCAGCAAGACAGGATCCTACAATGAGCAGTTCTTC,CASSKTGSYNEQFF
-,TRBJ2-6,many,TRBV20-1,TGCAGTGGTATGGGCGAGACCGGGGCCAACGTCCTGACTTTC,CSGMGETGANVLTF
-,TRBJ2-7,-,TRBV19,TGTGCCAGTAGTAAAGATGTCGCGGACCCGACGGGGGAGCAGTACTTC,CASSKDVADPTGEQYF
-,TRBJ2-5,-,TRBV30,TGTGCCTGGAGTTATGACCGAGGAGAGACCCAGTACTTC,CAWSYDRGETQYF
-,TRBJ2-3,-,TRBV5-1,TGCGCCAGCAGCCCCGATCCCCTCACAGATACGCAGTATTTT,CASSPDPLTDTQYF
-,TRBJ2-3,many,TRBV5-4,TGTGCCAGCAGCTTGGACGGAAGCACAGATACGCAGTATTTT,CASSLDGSTDTQYF
TRBD2,TRBJ2-1,-,TRBV5-1,TGCGCCAGCAGCTTGGGGACGGGAGGGGTCGAAAATGAGCAGTTCTTC,CASSLGTGGVENEQFF
-,TRBJ2-7,few,TRBV5-1,TGCGCCAGCAGCTCCCAAACACCCGAAACAGGCCTGAGCTCCTACGAGCAGTACTTC,CASSSQTPETGLSSYEQYF
-,TRBJ2-1,many,TRBV7-2,TGTGCCAGCAGCTTAGGATGGGACAATGAGCAGTTCTTC,CASSLGWDNEQFF
-,TRBJ2-1,-,TRBV5-4,TGTGCCAGCTCTCCACCGGGATCACCCAATGAGCAGTTCTTC,CASSPPGSPNEQFF
-,TRBJ1-2,many,TRBV6-5,TGTGCCAGCAGTTACGGGCAGAGCCTTAACTATGGCTACACCTTC,CASSYGQSLNYGYTF
TRBD2,TRBJ2-5,many,TRBV20-1,TGCAGTGCTAGCCACCTCGCGGGAGGGCCGAAGACCCAGTACTTC,CSASHLAGGPKTQYF
TRBD2,TRBJ2-1,many,TRBV10-3,TGTGCCATCAGCGCTAGCGGGTCCGAAGGTGAGCAGTTCTTC,CAISASGSEGEQFF
-,TRBJ2-7,many,TRBV5-1,TGCGCCAGCAGCATCGCCGGGTCCTCCTACGAGCAGTACTTC,CASSIAGSSYEQYF